This record covers a single TCR beta chain. Aged roughly 6 to 100, donors were systemically healthy Caucasians from Russia. V was pared by 1 base and J by 6 bases, with 7 bases of the junction left unmatched. This CDR3 region has 16 residues. Germline CDR1 SGHAT, CDR2 FQNNGV. This record belongs to a study of blood T cells in healthy people across ages. Primed by a sample-barcoded 5' primer and a J-beta primer mix, a second PCR proceeded for about 6 to 11 cycles. Using its own MiXCR run on the 5' RACE reads, TCRdb lists one record per CDR3 protein. The sample holds some 1.7 million distinct CDR3 sequences, 28% seen once.

The receptor comes from a woman in her twenties or thirties in good health. This chain links TRBV11-2 with TRBJ1-5; TRBD1 agrees at 9 bases. The sample was blood. The CDR3 DNA is TGTGCCAGCAGCTTAGGACAGGGGGATTTGGGTCAGCCCCAGCATTTT. This encodes CASSLGQGDLGQPQHF.